A single sample is the source of the 22 T cell receptor beta chains below, sequenced in a study of T cells after yellow fever vaccination. Using its own MiXCR run on the 5' RACE reads, TCRdb lists one record per CDR3 protein. In the table there are 96,000 or so distinct CDR3 sequences, about 8.2% of which are singletons. This specimen was CD8+ T cells not binding an NS4B(214-222) dextramer, sorted from PBMCs, taken roughly 14 days after the first yellow fever vaccination. The receptors were sampled from a man aged 18 to 35 who received the YFV17D yellow fever vaccine.

This clonotype was counted ten times or more. The chain uses TRBV12-3 or TRBV12-4 and TRBJ2-7; the D is unclear. V was cut by 3 bases and J by 5 bases, with 8 bases left in between. This CDR3 is built from 12 residues. Here the CDR3 reads CASSFLPDEQYF. The CDR3 region has the DNA TGTGCCAGCAGTTTTCTCCCGGACGAGCAGTACTTC.

This clonotype was found many times. CDR3 sequence reads: CASSYGFDEQFF. CDR3 coding DNA: TGTGCCAGCAGTTATGGGTTCGATGAGCAGTTCTTC. The chain uses TRBV6-6 and TRBJ2-1; D gene unclear. CDR3 length: 12 residues. Trimming cost V 3 bases and J 8 bases, with 8 bases left between them. The germline CDR1 and CDR2 sequences are MNHNY and SVGAGI (reference sequence).

The DNA for the CDR3 is TGCGCCAGCAGCCTGTGGGCCGGGGCGGGGACCGGGGAGCTGTTTTTT. It yields the protein CASSLWAGAGTGELFF. The chain has TRBV4-1 and TRBJ2-2, with a possible D match to TRBD2 (6 bases). The CDR3 runs 16 residues. CDR1 MGHRA and CDR2 YSYEKL come from the germline V gene. Between the trimmed V and J ends, which lost 4 bases and 5 bases, there was a span of 17 bases.

The chain carries TRBV6-1 and TRBJ1-5; D remains unclear. Germline lookup yields CDR1 MNHNS and CDR2 SASEGT. V gave up 2 bases and J gave up 7 bases, with 9 bases separating them. The CDR3 contains 13 residues. CDR3 in amino acids: CASSESTRQPQHF. The DNA of the CDR3 is TGTGCCAGCAGTGAATCAACGAGGCAGCCCCAGCATTTT.

The table lists this clonotype with many counts. The V call is TRBV7-9, the J call TRBJ2-2; 8 bases map to TRBD1. CDR1 SEHNR and CDR2 FQNEAQ come from the germline V gene (reference sequence). CDR3 size: 14 residues. Trimming took 5 bases from V and 7 from J; bases not matched to a gene: 6. The DNA for the CDR3 is TGTGCCAGCAGCGGACAGGGATTTGGCGGGGAGCTGTTTTTT. It yields the protein CASSGQGFGGELFF.

This clonotype was seen a few times. The V gene is TRBV28, the J gene TRBJ2-1; D unclear. Germline loops: CDR1 MDHEN, CDR2 SYDVKM. Trimming shortened V by 6 bases and J by 10 bases, and 10 bases separated the two germline ends. The CDR3 totals 11 residues. CDR3 nucleotides: TGTGCCAGCAGCCCGACCTGGGAGCAGTTCTTC. Translation gives CASSPTWEQFF. The variable domain in full, completed from reference TRBV28 and TRBJ2-1, reads DVKVTQSSRYLVKRTGEKVFLECVQDMDHENMFWYRQDPGLGLRLIYFSYDVKMKEKGDIPEGYSVSREKKERFSLILESASTNQTSMYLCASSPTWEQFFGPGTRLTVL.

CDR3 protein: CSARGHTAGGTQYF. The CDR3 DNA reads as TGCAGTGCTAGAGGCCATACCGCGGGAGGCACGCAGTATTTT. The V call is TRBV20-1, the J call TRBJ2-3; 8 positions match TRBD2. CDR1 and CDR2 from the germline V gene are DFQATT and SNEGSKA (reference sequence). This CDR3 spans 14 amino acids. The ends lost 1 base at V and 9 bases at J; junction bases unmatched: 9.

Turning to this clonotype: One end of the junction is discordant with germline, which a read error may explain. The V and J genes are TRBV11-2 and TRBJ2-3; D gene ambiguous. The germline CDR1 and CDR2 sequences are SGHAT and FQNNGV. The CDR3 is made up of 14 amino acids. The CDR3, as DNA: TGTGCGAGCAATCGCAAGAGCATCACAGATACGCAGTATTTT. It encodes CASNRKSITDTQYF.

This clonotype was seen more than once but under ten times. This sequence joins TRBV5-6 and TRBJ2-5; D is ambiguous. Trimming pared 9 bases from V and 4 bases from J, leaving 22 bases between. Germline values: CDR1 SGHDT, CDR2 YYEEEE. This CDR3 contains 15 residues. For the CDR3, the DNA is TGTGCCACGCAACCTTTTTTGTCCAATCGAGAGACCCAGTACTTC. Its protein product is CATQPFLSNRETQYF.

The chain is built from TRBV15 and TRBJ2-1; 7 bases are shared with TRBD2. In germline, CDR1 is LNHNV, CDR2 YYDKDF (reference sequence). The ends lost 3 bases at V and 5 bases at J; junction bases unmatched: 13. The CDR3 is 17 amino acids. CDR3 sequence reads: CATSSSDTSATDNEQFF. In DNA, the CDR3 is TGTGCCACCAGCAGTAGCGACACTAGCGCGACAGACAATGAGCAGTTCTTC.

In this sample, this clonotype turned up a few times. The chain is built from TRBV11-1 and TRBJ2-3; the D gene could be TRBD1 or TRBD2 (5 bases each). The CDR3 spans 18 residues. V lost 4 bases and J 1 base, leaving 21 bases between the germline ends. Per the germline V gene, CDR1 is SGHAT and CDR2 is FQDESV (reference sequence). The chain's CDR3 is CASSYRDPDGWGTDTQYF. Here the CDR3 DNA reads TGTGCCAGCAGCTACCGGGACCCCGACGGATGGGGCACAGATACGCAGTATTTT.

This clonotype came up a few times. The chain has TRBV14 and TRBJ2-5, with no clear D. This CDR3 contains 14 residues. CDR1 is SGHDN and CDR2 is FVKESK in the germline V gene. V lost 0 bases, J lost 6 bases, and 11 bases lay in between. CDR3: CASSQDGRGQTQYF. The CDR3 nucleotides are TGTGCCAGCAGCCAAGACGGGCGCGGACAGACCCAGTACTTC. Supplemented by reference TRBV14 and TRBJ2-5, the full variable domain reads EAGVTQFPSHSVIEKGQTVTLRCDPISGHDNLYWYRRVMGKEIKFLLHFVKESKQDESGMPNNRFLAERTGGTYSTLKVQPAELEDSGVYFCASSQDGRGQTQYFGPGTRLLVL.

With respect to this clonotype: A read error is possible here, since a much larger clone lies one base away. J is TRBJ1-1 and V is TRBV25-1; D gene uncertain. Trimming removed 1 base at V and 1 base at J, with 7 bases between. Germline V gene sequence: CDR1 MGHDK, CDR2 SYGVNS. CDR3 length: 14 residues. The CDR3 is CASSECRQNTEAFF. The CDR3 DNA reads TGTGCCAGCAGTGAATGTAGACAGAACACTGAAGCTTTCTTT.

The chain combines TRBV27 with TRBJ1-1; D uncertain. CDR3 length: 13 amino acids. Germline loops: CDR1 MNHEY, CDR2 SMNVEV (reference sequence). Trimming took off 3 bases at V and 1 base at J, with 6 bases between the two ends. The CDR3 nucleotides are TGTGCCAGCAGTTTGATGTCGAACACTGAAGCTTTCTTT. Translated, it gives CASSLMSNTEAFF.

As concerns this clonotype: Since a much larger clone is just one base distant, this may be a read error. The rearrangement links TRBV6-4 to TRBJ1-5; perhaps TRBD1 as D (5 bases). The V gene lost 3 bases and the J gene lost 2 bases, with 8 bases spanning the gap. Germline CDR1 is MRHNA and CDR2 is SNTAGT. This CDR3 is 14 amino acids long. CDR3 sequence reads: CASSEGPGNQPQHF. The CDR3 DNA follows: TGTGCCAGCAGTGAGGGGCCCGGCAATCAGCCCCAGCATTTT.

This sequence joins TRBV2 and TRBJ2-2; TRBD2 matches at 8 bases. The CDR3 loop spans 14 amino acids. Trimming took 10 bases from V and 5 from J; bases not matched to a gene: 9. In germline, CDR1 is SNHLY, CDR2 FYNNEI. The CDR3 is CANSGGRGTGELFF. Here the CDR3 DNA reads TGTGCCAACAGCGGGGGTCGGGGGACCGGGGAGCTGTTTTTT.

The chain combines TRBV7-6 with TRBJ1-1; D call uncertain. CDR1 is SGHVS and CDR2 is FNYEAQ in the germline V gene. The V end lost 5 bases, the J end lost 3 bases, and 13 bases lay between the germline ends. This CDR3 comprises 14 residues. This CDR3 reads CASSPGPGDTEAFF. The CDR3 nucleotides are TGTGCCAGCAGCCCAGGCCCCGGGGACACTGAAGCTTTCTTT.

This sequence joins TRBV5-1 and TRBJ2-2, with a tentative D call TRBD1 (6 bases). Germline-derived CDR1 and CDR2 are SGHRS and YFSETQ. The CDR3 runs 16 residues. The germline V and J ends were trimmed by 0 bases and 2 bases, with 11 bases remaining between them. The CDR3 is CASSLAGVDNTGELFF. The CDR3 DNA reads as TGCGCCAGCAGCTTGGCAGGGGTCGACAACACCGGGGAGCTGTTTTTT.

The chain uses TRBV5-5 and TRBJ2-1; tentative D call: TRBD1 (5 bases). CDR1 SGHKS and CDR2 YYEKEE come from the germline V gene (reference sequence). The CDR3 covers 16 residues. The V end lost 0 bases, the J end lost 0 bases, and 10 bases lay between the germline ends. In DNA form, the CDR3 reads TGTGCCAGCAGCTTGGCCTGGGGCAGCTCCTACAATGAGCAGTTCTTC. This encodes CASSLAWGSSYNEQFF.

This clonotype was seen many times. The rearrangement links TRBV5-1 to TRBJ2-7, with D unclear. The germline CDR1 and CDR2 sequences are SGHRS and YFSETQ. V lost 6 bases to trimming and J lost 2 bases, with 3 bases between them. The CDR3 totals 10 residues. For the CDR3, the DNA is TGCGCCAGCACTACCTACGAGCAGTACGTC. Residues: CASTTYEQYV.

The V gene is TRBV28, the J gene TRBJ2-3; D gene unclear. The germline V gene encodes CDR1 MDHEN and CDR2 SYDVKM. There are 12 residues in the CDR3. Trimming left V 5 bases short and J 6 bases short, with 9 bases between. CDR3 region: CASSLHQDTQYF. For the CDR3, the DNA is TGTGCCAGCAGTCTCCACCAGGATACGCAGTATTTT.

This clonotype was counted at least ten times. The chain combines TRBV6-5 with TRBJ2-7; TRBD1 matches 9 bases. V was pared by 0 bases and J by 6 bases, with 6 bases of the junction left unmatched. CDR1 is MNHEY and CDR2 is SVGAGI in the germline V gene. The length of the CDR3 is 15 residues. This chain's CDR3 is CASSYSSGQGTEQYF. DNA for the CDR3: TGTGCCAGCAGTTACTCCTCCGGACAGGGGACCGAGCAGTACTTC.